This record looks at one TCR beta chain sequence and its context. This sample is part of a study of OX40 agonist ivuxolimab in advanced cancers. Libraries were prepared by immunoSEQ multiplex PCR; TCRdb keeps only in-frame clonotypes and omits some of them. The repertoire has some 35,000 clones, 60% to 85% of them found once; the top ten carry 24%. The CDR3 length is 14 residues. J gave up 4 bases and V 4 bases, and 4 bases lay outside the gene matches. The germline CDR1 and CDR2 sequences are MGHRA and YSYEKL. The sequences come from CD4+ or CD8+ T cells sorted from blood, collected in a trial of the OX40 agonist ivuxolimab. The V call is TRBV4-1, the J call TRBJ2-5, with 9 positions matching TRBD1. The sequence was obtained from an adult with an advanced solid tumor such as melanoma, head and neck, liver or kidney cancer. The CDR3 coding sequence is TGCGCCAGCAGCCCGTACAGGGGGCTAGAGACCCAGTACTTC. Protein: CASSPYRGLETQYF.